This TCR beta chain was observed in a study of blood T cells in healthy people across ages. General study results and limits: In these data, TCR beta diversity tracked strongly with naive T cell percentage.

The table lists this clonotype with a few counts. Its specificity is unknown. This CDR3 has 16 residues. The germline gives CDR1 DFQATT, CDR2 SNEGSKA (reference sequence). After removal of 0 bases from V and 2 bases from J, the junction contained 7 bases not matched to a gene. A sample-barcoded 5' primer and a J-beta primer mix were used in a second PCR of about 7 to 12 cycles. Paired-end reads containing CDR3 totaled no fewer than 2.5 million for each sample. TCRdb independently ran MiXCR on the 5' RACE reads; one entry per CDR3 protein. The sample lists 720,000 or so distinct CDR3 sequences; around two fifths were seen once.

Material for sequencing was blood. V and J are TRBV20-1 and TRBJ1-5, with 7 positions matching TRBD1. This TCR derives from a man of 80 years or more in good health. The CDR3, as DNA: TGCAGTGCTAGAGATAACAGGGGAATCGGCAATCAGCCCCAGCATTTT. Its protein product is CSARDNRGIGNQPQHF.